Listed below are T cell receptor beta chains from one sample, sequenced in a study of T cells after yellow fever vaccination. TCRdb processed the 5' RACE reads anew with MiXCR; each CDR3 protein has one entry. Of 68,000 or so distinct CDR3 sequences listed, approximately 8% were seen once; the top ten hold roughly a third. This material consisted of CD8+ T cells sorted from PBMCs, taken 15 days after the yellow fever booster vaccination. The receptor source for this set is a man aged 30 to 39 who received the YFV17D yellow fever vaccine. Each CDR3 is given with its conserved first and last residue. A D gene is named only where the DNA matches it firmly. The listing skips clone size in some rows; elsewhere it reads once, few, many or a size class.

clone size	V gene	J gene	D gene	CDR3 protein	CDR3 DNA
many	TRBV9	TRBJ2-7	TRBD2	CASSASLAGVHEQYF	TGTGCCAGCAGCGCGTCACTAGCGGGAGTCCACGAGCAGTACTTC
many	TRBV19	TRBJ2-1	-	CASSLMSGSYNEQFF	TGTGCCAGTTCTCTTATGTCGGGGTCATACAATGAGCAGTTCTTC
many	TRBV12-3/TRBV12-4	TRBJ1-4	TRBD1	CASSFVTGVTNEKLFF	TGTGCCAGCAGTTTTGTGACAGGGGTGACTAATGAAAAACTGTTTTTT
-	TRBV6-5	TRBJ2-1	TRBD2	CASSYSPTSGGVNEQFF	TGTGCCAGCAGTTACTCTCCGACTAGCGGAGGGGTCAATGAGCAGTTCTTC
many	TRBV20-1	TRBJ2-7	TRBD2	CSARDPSRTSVSEQYF	TGCAGTGCTAGAGACCCCAGTAGGACTAGCGTTTCCGAGCAGTACTTC
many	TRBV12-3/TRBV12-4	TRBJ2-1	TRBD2	CASRFDPGSGSGDEQFF	TGTGCCAGCAGGTTTGACCCCGGCAGCGGGAGTGGGGATGAGCAGTTCTTC
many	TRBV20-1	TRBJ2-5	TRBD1	CSARAPTGGQETQYF	TGCAGTGCTAGGGCCCCGACAGGGGGACAAGAGACCCAGTACTTC
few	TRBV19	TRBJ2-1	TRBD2	CASSMTSGGNEQFF	TGTGCCAGTAGTATGACTAGCGGGGGGAATGAGCAGTTCTTC
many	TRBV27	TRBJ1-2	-	CASSLVGRAFYGYTF	TGTGCCAGCAGTTTGGTGGGGAGGGCCTTCTATGGCTACACCTTC
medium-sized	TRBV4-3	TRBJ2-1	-	CASSQDGAGTPNNEQFF	TGCGCCAGCAGCCAAGATGGCGCGGGGACTCCAAACAATGAGCAGTTCTTC
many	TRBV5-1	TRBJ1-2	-	CASSSRGGPEGYTF	TGCGCCAGCAGCTCCCGCGGGGGGCCTGAGGGCTACACCTTC
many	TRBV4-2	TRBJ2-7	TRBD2	CASSHVELAGVGEQYF	TGTGCCAGCAGCCATGTGGAACTAGCGGGAGTCGGTGAGCAGTACTTC
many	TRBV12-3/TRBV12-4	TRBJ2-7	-	CASSSFGGPGYEQYF	TGTGCCAGCAGTTCGTTCGGAGGGCCCGGATACGAGCAGTACTTC
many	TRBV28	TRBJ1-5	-	CASSPKSGTSNQPQHF	TGTGCCAGCAGTCCTAAGTCCGGGACAAGCAATCAGCCCCAGCATTTT
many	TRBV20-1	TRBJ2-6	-	CSASDSGANVLTF	TGCAGTGCTAGTGACTCTGGGGCCAACGTCCTGACTTTC
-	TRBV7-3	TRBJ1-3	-	CASSLDSFSGNTIYF	TGTGCCAGCAGCTTAGACAGCTTCTCTGGAAACACCATATATTTT
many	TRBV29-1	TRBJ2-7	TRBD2	CSVSLAVAGEQYF	TGCAGCGTTTCTCTAGCGGTAGCGGGGGAGCAGTACTTC
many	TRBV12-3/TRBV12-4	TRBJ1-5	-	CASSLDLGGNQPQHF	TGTGCCAGCAGTTTAGATTTAGGAGGGAATCAGCCCCAGCATTTT
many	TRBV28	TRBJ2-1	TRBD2	CASSPASGSSYNEQFF	TGTGCCAGCAGTCCAGCTAGCGGGAGTTCCTACAATGAGCAGTTCTTC
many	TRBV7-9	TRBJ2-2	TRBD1	CASSNPWTGTNTGELFF	TGTGCCAGCAGTAACCCTTGGACAGGCACGAACACCGGGGAGCTGTTTTTT
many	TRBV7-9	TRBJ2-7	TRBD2	CASSFSSGVSYEQYF	TGTGCCAGCAGCTTTTCTAGCGGAGTCTCCTACGAGCAGTACTTC
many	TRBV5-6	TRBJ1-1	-	CASRDGSTEAFF	TGTGCCAGCAGAGATGGTAGTACTGAAGCTTTCTTT
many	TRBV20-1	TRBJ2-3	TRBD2	CSANPSSGGITDTQYF	TGCAGTGCAAATCCCTCTAGCGGGGGAATCACAGATACGCAGTATTTT
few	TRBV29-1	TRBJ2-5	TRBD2	CSVAGLLAGHQETQYF	TGCAGCGTTGCGGGGCTCCTAGCGGGCCATCAAGAGACCCAGTACTTC
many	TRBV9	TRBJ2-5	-	CASSVGPEQETQYF	TGTGCCAGCAGCGTAGGACCGGAACAAGAGACCCAGTACTTC
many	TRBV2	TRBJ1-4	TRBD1	CARQGATNEKLFF	TGTGCCAGACAGGGGGCGACTAATGAAAAACTGTTTTTT
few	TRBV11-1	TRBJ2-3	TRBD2	CASSPPRGGTKEGDTQYF	TGTGCCAGCAGCCCCCCCCGGGGGGGGACAAAGGAGGGAGATACGCAGTATTTT
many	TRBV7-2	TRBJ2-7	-	CASSYQGTEQYF	TGTGCCAGCAGTTACCAGGGGACCGAGCAGTACTTC
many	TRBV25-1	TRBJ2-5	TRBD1	CASSELDRGSSAQYF	TGTGCCAGCAGTGAATTGGACAGGGGGTCGTCAGCCCAGTACTTC
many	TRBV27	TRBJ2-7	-	CASSLSGLGSYEQYF	TGTGCCAGCAGTTTGAGCGGGTTGGGGTCCTACGAGCAGTACTTC
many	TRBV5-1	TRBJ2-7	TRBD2	CASSFASGNSYEQYF	TGCGCCAGCAGCTTCGCTAGCGGCAACTCCTACGAGCAGTACTTC
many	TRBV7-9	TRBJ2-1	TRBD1	CASSSGDRGPYYNEQFF	TGTGCCAGCAGCTCAGGAGACAGGGGCCCTTACTACAATGAGCAGTTCTTC
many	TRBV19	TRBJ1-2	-	CASSPGIGYGYTF	TGTGCCAGTAGTCCAGGTATCGGCTATGGCTACACCTTC
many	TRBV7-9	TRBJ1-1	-	CASSFGQIEAFF	TGTGCCAGCAGCTTCGGACAGATTGAAGCTTTCTTT
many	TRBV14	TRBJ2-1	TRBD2	CASSLLAGIYNEQFF	TGTGCCAGCAGCCTTTTAGCGGGAATCTACAATGAGCAGTTCTTC
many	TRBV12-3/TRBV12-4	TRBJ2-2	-	CASSPTAVGGGELFF	TGTGCCAGCAGTCCTACGGCGGTAGGCGGCGGGGAGCTGTTTTTT
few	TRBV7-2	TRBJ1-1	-	CASSLAPGPLNTEAFF	TGTGCCAGCAGCTTAGCGCCGGGACCTCTAAACACTGAAGCTTTCTTT
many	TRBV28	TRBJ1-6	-	CASSGASSYNSPLHF	TGTGCCAGCAGTGGGGCAAGCTCCTATAATTCACCCCTCCACTTT
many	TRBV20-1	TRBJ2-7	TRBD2	CSARAPGLAGFYEQYF	TGCAGTGCTAGAGCCCCGGGACTAGCGGGTTTCTACGAGCAGTACTTC
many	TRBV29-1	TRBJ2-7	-	CSVLKTSDTYEQYF	TGCAGCGTGCTAAAGACTAGTGATACATACGAGCAGTACTTC
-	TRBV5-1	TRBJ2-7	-	CASSFQDSSYEQYF	TGCGCCAGCAGCTTCCAGGACAGCTCCTACGAGCAGTACTTC
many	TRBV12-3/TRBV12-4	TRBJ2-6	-	CASSFVSGANVLTF	TGTGCCAGCAGTTTCGTATCTGGGGCCAACGTCCTGACTTTC
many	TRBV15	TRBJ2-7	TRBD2	CATSRSTSGSYEQYF	TGTGCCACCAGCAGATCGACTAGCGGGAGCTACGAGCAGTACTTC
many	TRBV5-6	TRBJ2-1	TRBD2	CASSPPGGTKDNEQFF	TGTGCCAGCAGCCCACCCGGCGGGACTAAAGACAATGAGCAGTTCTTC
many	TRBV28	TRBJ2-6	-	CASSTTQGPGANVLTF	TGTGCCAGCAGTACAACGCAGGGGCCCGGGGCCAACGTCCTGACTTTC
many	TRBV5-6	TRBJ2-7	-	CASSPGLIGYEQYF	TGTGCCAGCAGTCCGGGGTTGATCGGGTACGAGCAGTACTTC
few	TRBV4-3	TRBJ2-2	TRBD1	CASSHGTGVTGELFF	TGCGCCAGCAGCCACGGGACAGGGGTCACCGGGGAGCTGTTTTTT